Below are 26 T cell receptor beta chains sequenced from a single sample in a study of blood T cell repertoires in COVID-19. Sequencing was performed with immunoSEQ multiplex PCR; in TCRdb, only in-frame clones are kept and a portion is missing. The sample lists 350,000 to 400,000 clones; more than 75% were seen once. Sequencing input: PBMCs or T cells enriched from blood (not recorded which). These receptors came from a woman aged 25 to 39 who had recovered from COVID-19.

The genes are TRBV11-2 and TRBJ2-7, with 9 positions matching TRBD1. The germline V gene has CDR1 SGHAT and CDR2 FQNNGV. Unmatched junction bases numbered 3, after V lost 0 bases and J lost 3 bases. The CDR3 runs 15 residues. In DNA, the CDR3 is TGTGCCAGCAGCTTAGATCCGGGACAGGGCTACGAGCAGTACTTC. It is translated as CASSLDPGQGYEQYF.

Here the CDR3 DNA reads TGTGCCAGCACTACGGAGGGTGAAAAACTGTTTTTT. Protein product: CASTTEGEKLFF. The genes are TRBV6-5 and TRBJ1-4; no firm D call. This CDR3 region has 12 residues. V was cut by 7 bases and J by 7 bases, with 10 bases left in between. The V gene's germline CDR1 is MNHEY and CDR2 SVGAGI.

CDR3 protein: CASSWRDPGTGELFF. The CDR3 DNA follows: TGCGCCAGCAGCTGGCGGGACCCGGGCACCGGGGAGCTGTTTTTT. This chain links TRBV5-1 with TRBJ2-2; D possibly corresponds to TRBD2 (6 bases). V was pared by 3 bases and J by 4 bases, with 13 bases between. Germline V gene sequence: CDR1 SGHRS, CDR2 YFSETQ. CDR3 size: 15 residues.

The chain has TRBV28 and TRBJ1-1; maybe TRBD1 (5 bases). Trimming stripped 7 bases from V and 11 bases from J, with 23 bases between. Germline CDR1 is MDHEN and CDR2 is SYDVKM. This CDR3 region has 14 residues. In DNA, the CDR3 is TGTGCCAGCACCCCAGGGCCTCGTTTGGGGGGGGCTTTCTTT. It yields the protein CASTPGPRLGGAFF.

The chain combines TRBV5-5 with TRBJ1-2; tentative D call: TRBD1 (6 bases). Germline loops: CDR1 SGHKS, CDR2 YYEKEE (reference sequence). V gave up 4 bases and J gave up 0 bases, with 13 bases separating them. The CDR3 has 15 residues. In DNA, the CDR3 is TGTGCCAGCAGCCCCCAGGGGTTATCTAACTATGGCTACACCTTC. It specifies CASSPQGLSNYGYTF.

V gene TRBV5-1 combines with J gene TRBJ1-1; D is ambiguous. The CDR3 has 15 residues. Deletions cut 4 bases from V and 0 bases from J, with 13 bases between. From germline, CDR1 is SGHRS and CDR2 YFSETQ. Here the CDR3 reads CASSLSPGMNTEAFF. The CDR3 DNA reads TGCGCCAGCAGCCTTTCTCCCGGGATGAACACTGAAGCTTTCTTT.

V gene TRBV12-3 or TRBV12-4 combines with J gene TRBJ2-7; possible D gene TRBD2, 6 bases. The CDR3 has 11 residues. The V gene lost 6 bases and the J gene lost 7 bases, with 10 bases spanning the gap. The chain's CDR3 is CASSPGTEQYF. The CDR3 DNA reads TGTGCCAGCAGCCCGGGGACTGAGCAGTACTTC.

The rearrangement uses TRBV5-5 and TRBJ1-4; D gene ambiguous. Trimming left V 4 bases short and J 3 bases short, with 16 bases between. The CDR3 covers 16 residues. Germline loops: CDR1 SGHKS, CDR2 YYEKEE (reference sequence). CDR3: CASSGGIGLANEKLFF. As DNA, the CDR3 is TGTGCCAGCAGCGGAGGCATAGGGCTGGCTAATGAAAAACTGTTTTTT.

V gene TRBV11-1 combines with J gene TRBJ2-1, with 7 bases identical to TRBD1. The CDR3 is 14 amino acids. The V segment lost 5 bases and the J segment 4 bases; nucleotides outside the gene matches: 5. Germline V gene data show CDR1 as SGHAT and CDR2 as FQDESV (reference sequence). The CDR3 DNA is TGTGCCAGCAGCCACCGGGACAGATACAATGAGCAGTTCTTC. The encoded protein is CASSHRDRYNEQFF.

The rearrangement uses TRBV7-2 and TRBJ2-7, with 8 bases matching TRBD2. CDR1 is SGHTA and CDR2 is FQGNSA in the germline V gene. V was clipped by 4 bases and J by 7 bases; unmatched bases: 12. The CDR3 covers 15 residues. CDR3 amino acids: CASSYLAGGLEEQYF. The CDR3 DNA is TGTGCCAGCAGCTACCTAGCGGGTGGGCTAGAAGAGCAGTACTTC.

V usage is TRBV19 and J usage is TRBJ2-7; D is perhaps TRBD2 (5 bases). The germline V and J ends were trimmed by 6 bases and 2 bases, with 11 bases remaining between them. Germline CDR1 is LNHDA and CDR2 is SQIVND (reference sequence). This CDR3 comprises 13 residues. The CDR3 region has the DNA TGTGCCAGTAGGTCCGGGGAAACCTACGAGCAGTACTTC. Protein product: CASRSGETYEQYF.

V gene TRBV5-3 combines with J gene TRBJ2-2; 13 bases line up with TRBD2. TRBV5-3 is flagged as an ORF with uncertain function. This CDR3 is built from 18 residues. Unmatched junction bases numbered 9, after V lost 5 bases and J lost 2 bases. The CDR3 sequence is CARRSGTSGDPNTGELFF. In nucleotides, the CDR3 is TGTGCCAGAAGGTCCGGGACTAGCGGGGACCCTAACACCGGGGAGCTGTTTTTT.

This clone has only one observation. This sequence joins TRBV7-2 and TRBJ2-3, with D possibly matching TRBD2 (5 bases). The germline gives CDR1 SGHTA, CDR2 FQGNSA. The CDR3 is made up of 15 amino acids. With 8 bases removed from V and 2 bases from J, the gap between germline ends came to 17 bases. The CDR3 nucleotides are TGTGCCAGCGCAGCGGCCTCACGGTCCACAGATACGCAGTATTTT. Its translation: CASAAASRSTDTQYF.

The CDR3 reads CASSIQGAGEKLFF. The DNA for the CDR3 is TGTGCCAGCAGCATACAGGGGGCCGGTGAAAAACTGTTTTTT. The chain links TRBV7-9 to TRBJ1-4; 9 bases map to TRBD1. Germline V gene data show CDR1 as SEHNR and CDR2 as FQNEAQ (reference sequence). After removal of 5 bases from V and 7 bases from J, the junction contained 5 bases not matched to a gene. This CDR3 comprises 14 residues.

This CDR3 reads CASSIDRESGYTF. The CDR3, as DNA: TGTGCCAGTAGTATCGACAGGGAGTCTGGCTACACCTTC. The V gene is TRBV19, the J gene TRBJ1-2; 7 bases line up with TRBD1. Trimming at V came to 3 bases and at J to 7 bases, leaving 5 bases not matched to a gene. The germline gives CDR1 LNHDA, CDR2 SQIVND (reference sequence). This CDR3 is 13 amino acids long. Full variable domain (rest looked up from reference TRBV19 and TRBJ1-2): DGGITQSPKYLFRKEGQNVTLSCEQNLNHDAMYWYRQDPGQGLRLIYYSQIVNDFQKGDIAEGYSVSREKKESFPLTVTSAQKNPTAFYLCASSIDRESGYTFGSGTRLTVV.

This rearrangement joins TRBV7-2 to TRBJ1-5; 7 bases are a match to TRBD1. After removal of 4 bases from V and 4 bases from J, the junction contained 4 bases not matched to a gene. The CDR3 runs 14 residues. From germline, CDR1 is SGHTA and CDR2 FQGNSA. The CDR3 here is CASSSRDRNQPQHF. DNA of the CDR3: TGTGCCAGCAGCTCCCGGGACAGAAATCAGCCCCAGCATTTT.

The DNA of the CDR3 is TGTGCCAGCAGCCAAGATACGGCAGGGCTATCCTACGAGCAGTACTTC. As protein: CASSQDTAGLSYEQYF. The rearrangement uses TRBV3-1 (or the pseudogene TRBV3-2) and TRBJ2-7, with D tentatively TRBD1 (5 bases). Trimming took 0 bases from V and 1 from J, leaving 13 bases between them. The CDR3 sequence is 16 residues long. The germline V gene encodes CDR1 LGHDT and CDR2 YNNKEL (reference sequence).

J is TRBJ2-5 and V is TRBV3-1 (or the pseudogene TRBV3-2); 8 bases are a match to TRBD2. V lost 6 bases, J lost 3 bases, and 9 bases stayed unmatched. CDR3 length: 15 amino acids. Germline values: CDR1 LGHDT, CDR2 YNNKEL (reference sequence). In DNA, the CDR3 is TGTGCCAGCAGTCAATGGACTAGCCCGAAAGAGACCCAGTACTTC. This sequence encodes CASSQWTSPKETQYF.

The table lists this clone with a count of one. The chain uses TRBV28 and TRBJ2-1, with TRBD1 matching over 9 bases. The germline CDR1 and CDR2 sequences are MDHEN and SYDVKM. CDR3 length equals 15 residues. Trimming removed 3 bases from V and 6 bases from J; junction bases left unmatched: 6. CDR3 sequence: CASSFPGQGGNEQFF. CDR3 nucleotide sequence: TGTGCCAGCAGTTTTCCGGGACAGGGTGGCAATGAGCAGTTCTTC.

There are a few counts of this clone. The V call is TRBV29-1, the J call TRBJ2-1; possibly TRBD1 for D (5 bases). This CDR3 has 14 amino acids. CDR1 is SQVTM and CDR2 is ANQGSEA in the germline V gene. Deletions cut 4 bases from V and 4 bases from J, with 14 bases between. The CDR3 nucleotides read TGCAGCGTTGTGGTGGGGCAGCCTTACAATGAGCAGTTCTTC. This gives the protein CSVVVGQPYNEQFF.

V gene TRBV11-2 combines with J gene TRBJ2-7; D remains unclear. The CDR3 loop spans 10 amino acids. V was trimmed by 4 bases and J by 4 bases, leaving 2 bases between them. Germline V gives CDR1 SGHAT, CDR2 FQNNGV. The DNA of the CDR3 is TGTGCCAGCAGCTCGTACGAGCAGTACTTC. Encoded protein: CASSSYEQYF.

This rearrangement joins TRBV6-1 to TRBJ1-5; D not certain. CDR1 MNHNS and CDR2 SASEGT come from the germline V gene. The CDR3 loop spans 11 amino acids. Trimming took off 3 bases at V and 7 bases at J, with 4 bases between the two ends. DNA for the CDR3: TGTGCCAGCAGTGAGCGGCAGCCCCAGCATTTT. Protein product: CASSERQPQHF.

The rearrangement uses TRBV4-2 and TRBJ2-3; 7 bases match TRBD2. Trimming removed 4 bases from V and 0 bases from J; junction bases left unmatched: 7. Germline CDR1 and CDR2: LGHNA and YNFKEQ. The CDR3 contains 16 residues. CDR3 in amino acids: CASSPRGGDSTDTQYF. The CDR3 nucleotides are TGTGCCAGCAGCCCCCGCGGGGGAGACAGCACAGATACGCAGTATTTT.

This clone was counted a few times. CDR3 in amino acids: CASSQDLGAYYGYTF. The CDR3 coding sequence is TGTGCCAGCAGCCAAGATCTGGGGGCCTACTATGGCTACACCTTC. The chain has TRBV3-1 (or the pseudogene TRBV3-2) and TRBJ1-2; a possible D gene is TRBD1 (6 bases). Germline CDR1 is LGHDT and CDR2 is YNNKEL (reference sequence). CDR3 length: 15 residues. Trimming cost V 0 bases and J 3 bases, with 11 bases left between them.

The V call is TRBV5-6, the J call TRBJ2-7; TRBD1 might be the D (6 bases). Trimming shortened V by 1 base and J by 3 bases, and 14 bases separated the two germline ends. The V gene's germline CDR1 is SGHDT and CDR2 YYEEEE. This CDR3 region has 15 residues. CDR3 nucleotides: TGTGCCAGCAGCTTGAGCTGGGACAATTACTACGAGCAGTACTTC. The encoded protein is CASSLSWDNYYEQYF.

V and J are TRBV3-1 (or the pseudogene TRBV3-2) and TRBJ2-7; 10 nucleotides line up with TRBD2. The V gene's germline CDR1 is LGHDT and CDR2 YNNKEL (reference sequence). The CDR3 is made up of 18 amino acids. V gave up 4 bases and J gave up 2 bases; unmatched junction bases: 14. CDR3: CASSPYNPLAGVTYEQYF. For the CDR3, the DNA is TGTGCCAGCAGCCCCTACAATCCCCTAGCGGGGGTTACCTACGAGCAGTACTTC.